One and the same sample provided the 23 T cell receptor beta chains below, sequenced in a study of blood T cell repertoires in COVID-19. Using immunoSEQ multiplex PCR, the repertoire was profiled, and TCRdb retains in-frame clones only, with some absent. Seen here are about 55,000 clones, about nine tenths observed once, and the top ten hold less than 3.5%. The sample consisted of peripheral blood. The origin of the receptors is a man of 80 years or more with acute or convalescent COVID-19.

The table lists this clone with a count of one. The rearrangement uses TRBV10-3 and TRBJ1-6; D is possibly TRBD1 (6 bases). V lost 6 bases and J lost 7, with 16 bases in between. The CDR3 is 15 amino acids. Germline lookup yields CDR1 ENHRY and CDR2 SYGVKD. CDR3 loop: CAIRPGQPQNSPLHF. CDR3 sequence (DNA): TGTGCCATCAGACCAGGACAGCCACAAAATTCACCCCTCCACTTT.

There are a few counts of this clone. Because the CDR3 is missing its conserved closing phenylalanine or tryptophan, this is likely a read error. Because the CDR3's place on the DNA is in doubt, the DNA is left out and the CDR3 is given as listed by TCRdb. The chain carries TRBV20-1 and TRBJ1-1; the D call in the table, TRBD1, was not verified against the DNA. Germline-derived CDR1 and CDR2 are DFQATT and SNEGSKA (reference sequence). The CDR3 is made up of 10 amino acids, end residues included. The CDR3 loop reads CSARDRPGEV.

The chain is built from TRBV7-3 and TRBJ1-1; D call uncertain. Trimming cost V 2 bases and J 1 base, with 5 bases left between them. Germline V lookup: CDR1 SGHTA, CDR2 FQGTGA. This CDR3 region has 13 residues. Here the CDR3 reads CASSLHRNTEAFF. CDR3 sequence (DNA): TGTGCCAGCAGCTTACACAGGAACACTGAAGCTTTCTTT.

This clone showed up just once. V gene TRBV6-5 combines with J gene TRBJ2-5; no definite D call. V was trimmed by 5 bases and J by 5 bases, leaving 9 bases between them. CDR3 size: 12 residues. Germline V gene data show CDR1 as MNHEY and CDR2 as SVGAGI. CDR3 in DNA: TGTGCCAGCAGTCCTCGGTTGGAGACCCAGTACTTC. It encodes CASSPRLETQYF.

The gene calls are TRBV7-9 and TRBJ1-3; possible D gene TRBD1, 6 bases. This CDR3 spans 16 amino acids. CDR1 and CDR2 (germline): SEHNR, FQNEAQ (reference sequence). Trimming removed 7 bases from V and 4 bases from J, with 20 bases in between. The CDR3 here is CASILRRGSVGNTIYF. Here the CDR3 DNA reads TGTGCCAGCATCCTACGCAGGGGTTCTGTCGGAAACACCATATATTTT. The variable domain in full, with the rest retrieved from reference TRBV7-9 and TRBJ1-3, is DTGVSQNPRHKITKRGQNVTFRCDPISEHNRLYWYRQTLGQGPEFLTYFQNEAQLEKSRLLSDRFSAERPKGSFSTLEIQRTEQGDSAMYLCASILRRGSVGNTIYFGEGSWLTVV.

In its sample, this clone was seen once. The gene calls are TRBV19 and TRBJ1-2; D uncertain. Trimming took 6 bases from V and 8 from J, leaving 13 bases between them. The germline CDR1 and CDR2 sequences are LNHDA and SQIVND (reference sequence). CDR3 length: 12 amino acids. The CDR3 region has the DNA TGTGCCAGTAGCCTACTCCGGGGAGGCTACACCTTC. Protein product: CASSLLRGGYTF.

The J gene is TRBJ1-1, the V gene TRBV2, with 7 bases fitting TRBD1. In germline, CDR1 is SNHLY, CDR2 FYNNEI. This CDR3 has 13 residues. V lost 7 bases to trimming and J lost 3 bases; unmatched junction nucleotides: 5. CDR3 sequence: CASIFDRDTEAFF. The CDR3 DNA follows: TGTGCCAGCATCTTCGACAGGGACACTGAAGCTTTCTTT.

DNA of the CDR3: TGTGCCAGTGGGACAGTTCCAAACTATGGCTACACCTTC. Its translation is CASGTVPNYGYTF. The chain is built from TRBV28 and TRBJ1-2, with TRBD1 matching 7 bases. Germline lookup yields CDR1 MDHEN and CDR2 SYDVKM. The CDR3 has 13 amino acids. The V and J ends lost 9 bases and 2 bases, in that order; junction bases with no gene match: 6.

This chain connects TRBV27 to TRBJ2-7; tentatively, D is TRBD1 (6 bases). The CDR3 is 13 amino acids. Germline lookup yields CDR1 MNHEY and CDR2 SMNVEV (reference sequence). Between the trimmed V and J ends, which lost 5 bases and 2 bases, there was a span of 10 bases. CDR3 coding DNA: TGTGCCAGCAGTATCCAGGGGACCTACGAGCAGTACTTC. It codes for CASSIQGTYEQYF.

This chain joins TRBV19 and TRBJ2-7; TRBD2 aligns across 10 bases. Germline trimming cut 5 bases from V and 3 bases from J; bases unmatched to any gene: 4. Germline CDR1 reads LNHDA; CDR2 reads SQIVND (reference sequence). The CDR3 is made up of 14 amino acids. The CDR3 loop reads CASSRTSGSYEQYF. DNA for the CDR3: TGTGCCAGTAGTCGGACTAGCGGCAGCTACGAGCAGTACTTC.

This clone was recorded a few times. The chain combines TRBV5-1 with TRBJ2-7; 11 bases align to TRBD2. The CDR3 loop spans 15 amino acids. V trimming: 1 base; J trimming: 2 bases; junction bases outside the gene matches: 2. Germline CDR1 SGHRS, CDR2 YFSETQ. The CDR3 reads CASSLTSGGPYEQYF. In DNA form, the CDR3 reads TGCGCCAGCAGCTTGACTAGCGGGGGACCCTACGAGCAGTACTTC.

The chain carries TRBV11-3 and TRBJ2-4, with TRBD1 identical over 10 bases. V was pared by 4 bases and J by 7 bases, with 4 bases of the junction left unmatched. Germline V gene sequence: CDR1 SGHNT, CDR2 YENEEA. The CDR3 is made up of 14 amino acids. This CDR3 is CASSSGTGANIQYF. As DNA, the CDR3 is TGTGCCAGCAGCTCCGGGACAGGGGCCAACATTCAGTACTTC.

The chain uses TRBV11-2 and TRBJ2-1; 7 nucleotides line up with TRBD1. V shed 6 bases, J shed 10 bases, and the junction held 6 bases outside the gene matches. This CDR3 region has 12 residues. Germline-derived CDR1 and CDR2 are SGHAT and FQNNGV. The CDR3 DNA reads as TGTGCCAGCAGACGACAGGGAAGGGAGCAGTTCTTC. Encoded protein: CASRRQGREQFF.

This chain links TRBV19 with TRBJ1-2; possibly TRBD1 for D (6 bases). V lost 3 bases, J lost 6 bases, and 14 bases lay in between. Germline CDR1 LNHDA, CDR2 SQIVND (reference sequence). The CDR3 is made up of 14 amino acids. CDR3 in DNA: TGTGCCAGTAGTATCTACAGGGATACGGATGGCTACACCTTC. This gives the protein CASSIYRDTDGYTF.

CDR3 DNA sequence: TGTGCCAGCAGCTTAAATCTAGCGGGGGCCCCGGGGTTCTTC. Protein product: CASSLNLAGAPGFF. The rearrangement joins TRBV7-9 to TRBJ2-1; 10 bases are a match to TRBD2. J lost 15 bases, V lost 2 bases, and 10 bases had no gene match. The CDR3 contains 14 residues. In germline, CDR1 is SEHNR, CDR2 FQNEAQ (reference sequence). The whole variable domain, filled in from reference TRBV7-9 and TRBJ2-1, reads DTGVSQNPRHKITKRGQNVTFRCDPISEHNRLYWYRQTLGQGPEFLTYFQNEAQLEKSRLLSDRFSAERPKGSFSTLEIQRTEQGDSAMYLCASSLNLAGAPGFFGPGTRLTVL.

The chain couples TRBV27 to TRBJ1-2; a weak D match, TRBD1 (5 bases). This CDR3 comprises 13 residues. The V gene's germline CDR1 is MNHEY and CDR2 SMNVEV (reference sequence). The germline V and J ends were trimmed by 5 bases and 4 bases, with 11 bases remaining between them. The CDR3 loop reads CASSAGKFYGYTF. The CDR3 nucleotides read TGTGCCAGCAGTGCAGGGAAATTCTATGGCTACACCTTC.

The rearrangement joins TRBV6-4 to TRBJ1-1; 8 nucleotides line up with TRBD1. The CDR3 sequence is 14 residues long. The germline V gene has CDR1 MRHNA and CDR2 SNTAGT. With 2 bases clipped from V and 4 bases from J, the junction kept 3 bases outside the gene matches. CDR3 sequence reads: CASSDTDRGTEAFF. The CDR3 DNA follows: TGTGCCAGCAGTGACACTGACAGGGGCACTGAAGCTTTCTTT.

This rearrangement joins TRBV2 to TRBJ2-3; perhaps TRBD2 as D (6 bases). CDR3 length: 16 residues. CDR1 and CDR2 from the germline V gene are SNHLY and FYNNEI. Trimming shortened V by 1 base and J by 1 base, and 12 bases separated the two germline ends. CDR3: CASSEVLARGTDTQYF. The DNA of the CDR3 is TGTGCCAGCAGTGAAGTTCTAGCGAGGGGCACAGATACGCAGTATTTT.

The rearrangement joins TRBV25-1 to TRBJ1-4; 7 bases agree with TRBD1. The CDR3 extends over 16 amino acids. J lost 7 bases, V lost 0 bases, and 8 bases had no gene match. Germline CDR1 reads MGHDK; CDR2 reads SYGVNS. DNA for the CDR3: TGTGCCAGCAGTGAATACTTGGGGCAGGGGGTTGAAAAACTGTTTTTT. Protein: CASSEYLGQGVEKLFF.

The chain's CDR3 is CASSWQGRNEKLFF. The CDR3 DNA reads as TGTGCCAGCAGCTGGCAGGGAAGAAACGAAAAACTGTTTTTT. This chain links TRBV7-8 with TRBJ1-4; D might be TRBD1 (5 bases). V lost 4 bases and J lost 8, with 14 bases in between. The CDR3 extends over 14 amino acids. CDR1 is SGHVS, CDR2 FQNEAQ, per germline.

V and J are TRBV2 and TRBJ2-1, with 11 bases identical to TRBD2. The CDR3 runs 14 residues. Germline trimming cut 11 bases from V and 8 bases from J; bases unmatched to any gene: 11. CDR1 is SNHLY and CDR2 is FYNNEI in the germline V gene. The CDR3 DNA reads TGTGCCGGCAAGGTAGCGGGGGGGCCCTATGAGCAGTTCTTC. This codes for CAGKVAGGPYEQFF.

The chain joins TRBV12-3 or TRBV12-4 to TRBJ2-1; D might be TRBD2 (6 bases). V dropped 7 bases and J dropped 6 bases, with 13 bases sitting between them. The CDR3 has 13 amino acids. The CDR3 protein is CASIPGGANEQFF. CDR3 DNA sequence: TGTGCCAGCATACCTGGAGGGGCCAATGAGCAGTTCTTC.

In nucleotides, the CDR3 is TGTGCCTGGAGTACCACAGGCGCAACTAATGAAAAACTGTTTTTT. It is translated as CAWSTTGATNEKLFF. V is TRBV30 and J is TRBJ1-4; D is possibly TRBD1 (5 bases). Germline CDR1 is GTSNPN and CDR2 is SVGIG (reference sequence). V dropped 2 bases and J dropped 0 bases, with 10 bases sitting between them. This CDR3 contains 15 residues.